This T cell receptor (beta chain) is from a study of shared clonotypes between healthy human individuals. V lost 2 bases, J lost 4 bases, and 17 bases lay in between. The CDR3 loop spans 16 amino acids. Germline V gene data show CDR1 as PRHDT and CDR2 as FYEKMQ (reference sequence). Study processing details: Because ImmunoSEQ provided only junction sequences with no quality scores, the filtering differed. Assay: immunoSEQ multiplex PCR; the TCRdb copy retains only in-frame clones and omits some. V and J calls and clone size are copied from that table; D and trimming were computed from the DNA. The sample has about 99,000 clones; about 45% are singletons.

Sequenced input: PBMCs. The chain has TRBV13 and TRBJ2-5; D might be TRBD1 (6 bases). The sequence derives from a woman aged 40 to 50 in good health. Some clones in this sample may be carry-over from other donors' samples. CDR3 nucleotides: TGTGCCAGCAGCTTAAGGGGGATCCTAAGGGGAGAGACCCAGTACTTC. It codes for CASSLRGILRGETQYF.